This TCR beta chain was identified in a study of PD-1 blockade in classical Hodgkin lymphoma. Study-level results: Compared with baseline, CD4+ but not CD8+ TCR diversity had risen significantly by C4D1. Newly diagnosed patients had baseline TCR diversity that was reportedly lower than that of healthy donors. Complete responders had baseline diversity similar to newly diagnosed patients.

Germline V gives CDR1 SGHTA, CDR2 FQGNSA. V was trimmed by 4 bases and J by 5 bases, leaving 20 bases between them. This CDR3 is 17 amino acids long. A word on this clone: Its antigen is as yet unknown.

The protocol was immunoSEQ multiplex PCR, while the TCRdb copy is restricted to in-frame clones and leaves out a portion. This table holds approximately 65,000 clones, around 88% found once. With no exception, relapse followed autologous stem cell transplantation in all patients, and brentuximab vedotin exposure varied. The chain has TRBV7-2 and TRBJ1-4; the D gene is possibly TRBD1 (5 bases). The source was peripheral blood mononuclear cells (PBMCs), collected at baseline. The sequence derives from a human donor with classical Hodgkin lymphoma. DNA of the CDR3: TGTGCCAGCAGCTCCCCCGCCGCGGGGGTAAGAAATGAAAAACTGTTTTTT. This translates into CASSSPAAGVRNEKLFF.